This TCR beta chain appears in the sequencing data of a study of PD-1 blockade in mismatch repair-deficient tumors. Trimming pared 2 bases from V and 5 bases from J, leaving 15 bases between. The CDR3 length is 15 residues. Germline CDR1 is SGHVS and CDR2 is FQNEAQ. Profiling relied on immunoSEQ multiplex PCR, and the TCRdb table lists in-frame clones only, not all of them. The table records about 68,000 clones, roughly 80% of them present only once. The sequencing here drew on peripheral blood, taken 2 weeks after starting pembrolizumab. The rearrangement links TRBV7-8 to TRBJ2-5; D call uncertain. The TCR originated in an adult with mismatch repair-deficient cancer. The CDR3 DNA is TGTGCCAGCAGCTTACGCCCGGGTCAAAGCGAGACCCAGTACTTC. Protein sequence: CASSLRPGQSETQYF.